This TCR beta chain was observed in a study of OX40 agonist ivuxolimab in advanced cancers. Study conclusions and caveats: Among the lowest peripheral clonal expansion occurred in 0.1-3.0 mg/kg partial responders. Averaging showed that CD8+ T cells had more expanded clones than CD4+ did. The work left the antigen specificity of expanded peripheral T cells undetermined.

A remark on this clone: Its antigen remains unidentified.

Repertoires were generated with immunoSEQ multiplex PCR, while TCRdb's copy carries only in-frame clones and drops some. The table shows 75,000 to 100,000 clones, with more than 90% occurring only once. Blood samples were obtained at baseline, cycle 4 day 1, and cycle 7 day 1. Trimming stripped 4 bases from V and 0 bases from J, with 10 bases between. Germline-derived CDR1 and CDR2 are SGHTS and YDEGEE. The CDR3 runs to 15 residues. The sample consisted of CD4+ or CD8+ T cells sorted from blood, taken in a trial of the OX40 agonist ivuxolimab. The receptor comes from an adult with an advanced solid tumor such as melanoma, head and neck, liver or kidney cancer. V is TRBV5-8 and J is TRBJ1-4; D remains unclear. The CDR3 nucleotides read TGTGCCAGCAGCCCGCGTGGAGCAACTAATGAAAAACTGTTTTTT. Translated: CASSPRGATNEKLFF.